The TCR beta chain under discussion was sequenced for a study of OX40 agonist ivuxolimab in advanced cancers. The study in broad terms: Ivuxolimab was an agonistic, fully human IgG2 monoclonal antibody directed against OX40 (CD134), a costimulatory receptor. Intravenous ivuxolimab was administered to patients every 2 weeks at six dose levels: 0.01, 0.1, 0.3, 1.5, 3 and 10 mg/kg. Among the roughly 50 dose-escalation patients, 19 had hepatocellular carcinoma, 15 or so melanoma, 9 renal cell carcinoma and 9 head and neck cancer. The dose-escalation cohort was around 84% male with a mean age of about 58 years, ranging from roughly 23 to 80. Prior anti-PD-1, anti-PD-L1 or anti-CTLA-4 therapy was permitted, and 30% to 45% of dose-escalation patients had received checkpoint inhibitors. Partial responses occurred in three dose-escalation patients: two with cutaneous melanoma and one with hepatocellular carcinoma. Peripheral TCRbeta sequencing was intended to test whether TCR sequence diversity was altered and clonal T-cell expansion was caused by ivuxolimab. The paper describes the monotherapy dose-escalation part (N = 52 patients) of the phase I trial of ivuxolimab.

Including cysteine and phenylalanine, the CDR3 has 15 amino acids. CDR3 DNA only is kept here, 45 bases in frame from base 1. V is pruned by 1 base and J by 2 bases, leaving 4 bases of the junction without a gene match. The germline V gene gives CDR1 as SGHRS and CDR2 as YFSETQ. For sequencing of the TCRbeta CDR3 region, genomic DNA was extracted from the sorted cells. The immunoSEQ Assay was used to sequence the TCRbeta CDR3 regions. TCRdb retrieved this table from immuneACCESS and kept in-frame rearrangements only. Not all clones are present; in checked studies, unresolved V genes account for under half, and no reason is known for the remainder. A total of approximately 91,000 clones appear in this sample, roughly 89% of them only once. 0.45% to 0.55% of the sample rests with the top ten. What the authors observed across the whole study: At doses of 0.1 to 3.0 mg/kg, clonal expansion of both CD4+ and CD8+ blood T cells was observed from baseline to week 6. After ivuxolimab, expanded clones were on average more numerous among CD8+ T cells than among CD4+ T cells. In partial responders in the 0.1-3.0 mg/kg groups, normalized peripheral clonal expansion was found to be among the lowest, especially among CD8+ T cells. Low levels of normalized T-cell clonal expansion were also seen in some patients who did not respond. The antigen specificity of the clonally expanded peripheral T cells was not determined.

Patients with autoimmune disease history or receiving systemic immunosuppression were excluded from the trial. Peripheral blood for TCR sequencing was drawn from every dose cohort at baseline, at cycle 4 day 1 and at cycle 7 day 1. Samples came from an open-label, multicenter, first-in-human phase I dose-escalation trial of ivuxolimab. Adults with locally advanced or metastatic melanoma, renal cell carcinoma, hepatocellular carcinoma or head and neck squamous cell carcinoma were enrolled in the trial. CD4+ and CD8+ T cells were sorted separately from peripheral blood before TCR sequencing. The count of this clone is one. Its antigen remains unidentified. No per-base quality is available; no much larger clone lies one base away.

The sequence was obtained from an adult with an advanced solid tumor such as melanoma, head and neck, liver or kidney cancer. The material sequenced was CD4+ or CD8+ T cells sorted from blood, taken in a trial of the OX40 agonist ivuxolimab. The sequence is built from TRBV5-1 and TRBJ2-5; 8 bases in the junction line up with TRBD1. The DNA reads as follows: TGCGCCAGCAGCTTGAACACAGGGGGGCAAGAGACCCAGTACTTC. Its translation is CASSLNTGGQETQYF.